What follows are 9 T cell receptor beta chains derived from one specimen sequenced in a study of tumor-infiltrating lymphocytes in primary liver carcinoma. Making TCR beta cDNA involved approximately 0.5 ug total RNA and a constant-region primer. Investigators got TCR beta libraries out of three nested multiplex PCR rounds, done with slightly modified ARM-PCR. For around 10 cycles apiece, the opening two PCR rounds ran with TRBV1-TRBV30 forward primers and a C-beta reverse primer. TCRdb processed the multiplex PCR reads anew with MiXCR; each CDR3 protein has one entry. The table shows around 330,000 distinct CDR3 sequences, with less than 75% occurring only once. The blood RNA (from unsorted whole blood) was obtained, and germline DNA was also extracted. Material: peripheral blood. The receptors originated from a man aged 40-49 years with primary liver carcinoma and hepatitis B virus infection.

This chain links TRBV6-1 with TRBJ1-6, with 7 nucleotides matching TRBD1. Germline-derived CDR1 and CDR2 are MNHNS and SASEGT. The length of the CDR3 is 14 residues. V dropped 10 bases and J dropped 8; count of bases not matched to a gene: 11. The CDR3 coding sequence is TGTGCCAACAGCCGGACAGGAAGGCATTCACCCCTCCACTTT. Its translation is CANSRTGRHSPLHF.

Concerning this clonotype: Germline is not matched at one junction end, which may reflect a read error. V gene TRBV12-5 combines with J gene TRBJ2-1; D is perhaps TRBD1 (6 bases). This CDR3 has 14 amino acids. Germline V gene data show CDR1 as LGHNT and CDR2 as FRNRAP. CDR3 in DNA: TGTGCTAGTGGAACAGGGTTGTCCTACAATGAGCGGTACTTC. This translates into CASGTGLSYNERYF. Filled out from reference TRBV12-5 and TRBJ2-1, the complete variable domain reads DARVTQTPRHKVTEMGQEVTMRCQPILGHNTVFWYRQTMMQGLELLAYFRNRAPLDDSGMPKDRFSAEMPDATLATLKIQPSEPRDSAVYFCASGTGLSYNERYFGPGTRLTVL.

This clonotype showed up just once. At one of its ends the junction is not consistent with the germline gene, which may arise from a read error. The CDR3: CASSLYGVGGTDTQYF. The CDR3 bases are TGTGCCAGCAGCTTATACGGTGTAGGGGGCACCGATACGCAGTATTTT. The rearrangement joins TRBV5-4 to TRBJ2-3; 7 bases line up with TRBD1. CDR1 SGHNT and CDR2 YYREEE come from the germline V gene (reference sequence). The CDR3 runs 16 residues.

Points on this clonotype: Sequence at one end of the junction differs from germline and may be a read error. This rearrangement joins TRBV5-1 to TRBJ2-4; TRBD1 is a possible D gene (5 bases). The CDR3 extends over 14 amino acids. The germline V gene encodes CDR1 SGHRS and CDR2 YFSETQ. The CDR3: CASSSDKRGRIQYF. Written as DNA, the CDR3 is TGCGCCAGCAGCTCGGACAAACGCGGACGGATTCAGTATTTC.

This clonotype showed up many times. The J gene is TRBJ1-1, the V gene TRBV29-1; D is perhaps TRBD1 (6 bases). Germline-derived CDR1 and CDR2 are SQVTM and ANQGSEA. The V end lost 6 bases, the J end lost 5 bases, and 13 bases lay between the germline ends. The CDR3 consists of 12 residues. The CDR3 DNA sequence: TGCAGCGTGAAGGGGGTTAGAACTGAAGCTTTCTTT. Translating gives CSVKGVRTEAFF.

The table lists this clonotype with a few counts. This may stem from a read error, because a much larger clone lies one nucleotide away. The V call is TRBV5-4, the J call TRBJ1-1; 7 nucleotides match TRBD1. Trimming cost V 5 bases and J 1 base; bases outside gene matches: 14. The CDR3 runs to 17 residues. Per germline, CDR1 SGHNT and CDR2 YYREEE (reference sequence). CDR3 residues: CASSFQGQTIGNTEAFF. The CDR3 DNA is TGTGCCAGCAGTTTCCAGGGACAGACGATTGGGAACACTGAAGCTTTCTTT.

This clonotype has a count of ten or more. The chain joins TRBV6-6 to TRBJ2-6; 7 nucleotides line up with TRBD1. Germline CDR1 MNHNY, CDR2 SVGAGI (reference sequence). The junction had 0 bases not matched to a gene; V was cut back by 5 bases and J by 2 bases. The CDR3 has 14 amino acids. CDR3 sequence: CASSQGAGANVLTF. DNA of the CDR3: TGTGCCAGCAGTCAGGGGGCTGGGGCCAACGTCCTGACTTTC.

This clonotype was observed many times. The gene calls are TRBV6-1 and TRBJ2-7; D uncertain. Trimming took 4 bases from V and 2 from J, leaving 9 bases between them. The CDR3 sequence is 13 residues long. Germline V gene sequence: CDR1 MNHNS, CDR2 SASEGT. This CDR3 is CASSVSPPYEQYF. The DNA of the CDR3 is TGTGCCAGCAGTGTATCCCCACCCTACGAGCAGTACTTC.

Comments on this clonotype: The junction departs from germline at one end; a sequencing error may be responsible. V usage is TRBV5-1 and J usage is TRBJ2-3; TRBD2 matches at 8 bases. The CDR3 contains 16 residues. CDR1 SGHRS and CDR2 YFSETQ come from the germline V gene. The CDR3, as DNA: TGCGCCAGCAACTTGGCCCCTAGCGGGAGCACAGATACGCAGTATTTT. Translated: CASNLAPSGSTDTQYF.